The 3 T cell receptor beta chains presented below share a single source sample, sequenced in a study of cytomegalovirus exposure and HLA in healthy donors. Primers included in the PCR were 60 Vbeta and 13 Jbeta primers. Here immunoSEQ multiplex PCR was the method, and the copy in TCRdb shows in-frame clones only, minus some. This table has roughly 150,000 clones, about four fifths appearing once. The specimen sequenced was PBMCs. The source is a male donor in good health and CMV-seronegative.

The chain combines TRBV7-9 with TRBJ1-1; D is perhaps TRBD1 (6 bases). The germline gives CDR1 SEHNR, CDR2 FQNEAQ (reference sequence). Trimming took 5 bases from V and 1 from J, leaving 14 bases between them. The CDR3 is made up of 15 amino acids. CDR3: CASSGLLTGNTEAFF. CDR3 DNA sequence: TGTGCCAGCAGCGGCCTACTGACAGGGAACACTGAAGCTTTCTTT.

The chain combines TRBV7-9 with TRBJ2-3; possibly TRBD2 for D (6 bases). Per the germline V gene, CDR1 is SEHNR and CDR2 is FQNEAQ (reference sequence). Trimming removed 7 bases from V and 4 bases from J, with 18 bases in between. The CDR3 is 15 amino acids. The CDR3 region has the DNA TGTGCCAGCAACCCTGGGCATCGGGAGTCAGATACGCAGTATTTT. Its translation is CASNPGHRESDTQYF.

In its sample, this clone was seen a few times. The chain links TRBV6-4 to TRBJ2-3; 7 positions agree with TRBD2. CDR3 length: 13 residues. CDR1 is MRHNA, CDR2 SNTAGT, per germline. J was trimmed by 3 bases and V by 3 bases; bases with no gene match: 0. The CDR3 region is CASSEAGTDTQYF. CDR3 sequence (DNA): TGTGCCAGCAGTGAAGCGGGAACAGATACGCAGTATTTT.